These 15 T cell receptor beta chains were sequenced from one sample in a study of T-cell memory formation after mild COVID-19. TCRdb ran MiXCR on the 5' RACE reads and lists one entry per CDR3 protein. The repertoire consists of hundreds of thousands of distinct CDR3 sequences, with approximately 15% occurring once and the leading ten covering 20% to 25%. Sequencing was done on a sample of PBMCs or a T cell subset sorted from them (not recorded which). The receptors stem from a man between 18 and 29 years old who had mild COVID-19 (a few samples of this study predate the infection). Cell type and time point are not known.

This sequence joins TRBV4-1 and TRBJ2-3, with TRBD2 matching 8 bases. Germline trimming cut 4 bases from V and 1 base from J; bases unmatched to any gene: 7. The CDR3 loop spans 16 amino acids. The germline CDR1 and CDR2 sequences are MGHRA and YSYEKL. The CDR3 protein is CASSPLGREGTDTQYF. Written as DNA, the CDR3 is TGCGCCAGCAGCCCCTTGGGGCGGGAGGGCACAGATACGCAGTATTTT.

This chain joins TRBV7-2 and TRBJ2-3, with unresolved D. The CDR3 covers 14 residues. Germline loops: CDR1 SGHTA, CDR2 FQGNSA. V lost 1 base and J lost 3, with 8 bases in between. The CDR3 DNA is TGTGCCAGCAGCTTAGAAATGGAGACAGATACGCAGTATTTT. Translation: CASSLEMETDTQYF. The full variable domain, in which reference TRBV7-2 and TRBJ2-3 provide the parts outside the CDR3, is GAGVSQSPSNKVTEKGKDVELRCDPISGHTALYWYRQSLGQGLEFLIYFQGNSAPDKSGLPSDRFSAERTGGSVSTLTIQRTQQEDSAVYLCASSLEMETDTQYFGPGTRLTVL.

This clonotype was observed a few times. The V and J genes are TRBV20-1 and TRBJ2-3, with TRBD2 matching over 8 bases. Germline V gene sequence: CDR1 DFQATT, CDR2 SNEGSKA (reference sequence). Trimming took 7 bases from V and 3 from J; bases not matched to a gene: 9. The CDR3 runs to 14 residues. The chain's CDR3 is CSGWISGDTDTQYF. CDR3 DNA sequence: TGCAGTGGGTGGATTAGCGGGGATACAGATACGCAGTATTTT.

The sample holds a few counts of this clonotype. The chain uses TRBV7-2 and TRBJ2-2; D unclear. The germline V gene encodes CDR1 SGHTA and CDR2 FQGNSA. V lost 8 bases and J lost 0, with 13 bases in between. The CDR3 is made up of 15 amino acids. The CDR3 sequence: CASSSSGANTGELFF. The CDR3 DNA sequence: TGTGCCAGCTCCTCCTCTGGCGCGAACACCGGGGAGCTGTTTTTT.

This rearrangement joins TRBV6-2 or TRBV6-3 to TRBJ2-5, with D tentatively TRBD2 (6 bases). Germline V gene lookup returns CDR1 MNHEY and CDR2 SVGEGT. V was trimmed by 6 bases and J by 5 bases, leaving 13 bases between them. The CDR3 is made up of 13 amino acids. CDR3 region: CASSRVGRETQYF. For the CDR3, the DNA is TGTGCCAGCAGCCGCGTAGGGAGGGAGACCCAGTACTTC.

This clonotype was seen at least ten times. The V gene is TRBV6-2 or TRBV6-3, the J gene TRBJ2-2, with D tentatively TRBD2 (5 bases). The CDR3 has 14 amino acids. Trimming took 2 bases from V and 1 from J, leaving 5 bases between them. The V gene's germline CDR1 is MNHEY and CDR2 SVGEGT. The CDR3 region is CASSYGRNTGELFF. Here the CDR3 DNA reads TGTGCCAGCAGTTACGGGAGGAACACCGGGGAGCTGTTTTTT.

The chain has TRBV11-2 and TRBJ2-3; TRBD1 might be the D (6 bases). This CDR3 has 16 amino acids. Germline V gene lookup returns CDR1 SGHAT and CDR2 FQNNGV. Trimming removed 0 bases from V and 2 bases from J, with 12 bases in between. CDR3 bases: TGTGCCAGCAGCTTAGATCATGGACAGTACACAGATACGCAGTATTTT. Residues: CASSLDHGQYTDTQYF.

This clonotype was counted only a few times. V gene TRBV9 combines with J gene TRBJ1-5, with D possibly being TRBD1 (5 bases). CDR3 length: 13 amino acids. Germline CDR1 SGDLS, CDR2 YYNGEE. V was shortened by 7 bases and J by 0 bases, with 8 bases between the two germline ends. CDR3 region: CASGANSNQPQHF. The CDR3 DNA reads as TGTGCCAGCGGGGCGAATAGCAATCAGCCCCAGCATTTT.

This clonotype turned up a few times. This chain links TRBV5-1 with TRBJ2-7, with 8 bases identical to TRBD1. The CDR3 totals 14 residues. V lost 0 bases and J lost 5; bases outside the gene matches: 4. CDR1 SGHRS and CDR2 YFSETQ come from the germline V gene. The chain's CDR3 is CASSLGQGANEQYV. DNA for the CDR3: TGCGCCAGCAGCTTGGGGCAGGGGGCGAACGAGCAGTACGTC.

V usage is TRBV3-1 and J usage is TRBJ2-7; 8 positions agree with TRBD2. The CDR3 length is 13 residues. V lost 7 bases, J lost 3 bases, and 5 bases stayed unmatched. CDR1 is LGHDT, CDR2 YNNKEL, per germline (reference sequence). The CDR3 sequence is CASNRGGVYEQYF. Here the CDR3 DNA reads TGTGCCAGCAATCGGGGGGGCGTCTACGAGCAGTACTTC.

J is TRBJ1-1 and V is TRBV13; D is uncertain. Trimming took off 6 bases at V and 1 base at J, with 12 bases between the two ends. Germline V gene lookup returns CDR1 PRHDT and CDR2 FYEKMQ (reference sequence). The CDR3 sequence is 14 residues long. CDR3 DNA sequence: TGTGCCAGCAGTTACAATGGCCCGAACACTGAAGCTTTCTTT. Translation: CASSYNGPNTEAFF.

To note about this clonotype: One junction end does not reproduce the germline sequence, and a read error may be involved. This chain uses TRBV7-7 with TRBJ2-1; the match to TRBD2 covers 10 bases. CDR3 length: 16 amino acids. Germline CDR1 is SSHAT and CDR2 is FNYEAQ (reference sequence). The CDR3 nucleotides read TGTGCTAGCAGCTCCAGCTCGAGCGGGGGGGGCAATGAGCAGTTCTTC. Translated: CASSSSSSGGGNEQFF.

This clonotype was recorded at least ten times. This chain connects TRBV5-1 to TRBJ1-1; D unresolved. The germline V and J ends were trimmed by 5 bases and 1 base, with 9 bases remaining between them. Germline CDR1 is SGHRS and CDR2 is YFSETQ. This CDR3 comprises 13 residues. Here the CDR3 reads CASRVSSNTEAFF. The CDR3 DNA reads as TGCGCCAGCAGAGTCAGCTCGAACACTGAAGCTTTCTTT.

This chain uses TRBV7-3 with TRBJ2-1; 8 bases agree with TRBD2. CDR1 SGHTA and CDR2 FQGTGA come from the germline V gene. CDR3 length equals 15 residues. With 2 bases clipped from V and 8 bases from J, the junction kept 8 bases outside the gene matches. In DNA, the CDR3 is TGTGCCAGCAGCTTAGATGGGACTAGTACTGATGAGCAGTTCTTC. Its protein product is CASSLDGTSTDEQFF.

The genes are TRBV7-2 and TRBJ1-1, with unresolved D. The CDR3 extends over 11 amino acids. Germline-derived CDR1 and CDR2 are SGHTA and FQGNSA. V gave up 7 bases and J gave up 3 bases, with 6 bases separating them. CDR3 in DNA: TGTGCCAGCACCCGGGACACTGAAGCTTTCTTT. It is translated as CASTRDTEAFF.